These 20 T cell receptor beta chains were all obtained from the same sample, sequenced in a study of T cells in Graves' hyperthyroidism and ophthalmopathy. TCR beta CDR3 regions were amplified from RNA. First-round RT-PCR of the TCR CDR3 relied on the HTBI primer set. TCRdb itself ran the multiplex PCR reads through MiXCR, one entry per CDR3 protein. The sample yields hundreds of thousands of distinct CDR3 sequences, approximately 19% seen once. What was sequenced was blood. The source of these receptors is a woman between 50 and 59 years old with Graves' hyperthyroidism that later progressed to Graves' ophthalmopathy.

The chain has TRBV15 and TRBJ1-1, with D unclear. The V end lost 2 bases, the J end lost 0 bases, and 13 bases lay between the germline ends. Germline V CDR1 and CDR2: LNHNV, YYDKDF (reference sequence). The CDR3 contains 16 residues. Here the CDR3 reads CATSRPSNGMNTEAFF. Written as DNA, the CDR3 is TGTGCCACCAGCAGACCCTCCAATGGCATGAACACTGAAGCTTTCTTT.

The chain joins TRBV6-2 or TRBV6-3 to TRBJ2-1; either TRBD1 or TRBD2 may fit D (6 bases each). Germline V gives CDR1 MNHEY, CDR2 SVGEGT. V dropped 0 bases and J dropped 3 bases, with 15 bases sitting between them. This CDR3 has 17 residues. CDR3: CASSYSPAGGIYNEQFF. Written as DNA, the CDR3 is TGTGCCAGCAGTTACTCCCCCGCCGGGGGCATCTACAATGAGCAGTTCTTC.

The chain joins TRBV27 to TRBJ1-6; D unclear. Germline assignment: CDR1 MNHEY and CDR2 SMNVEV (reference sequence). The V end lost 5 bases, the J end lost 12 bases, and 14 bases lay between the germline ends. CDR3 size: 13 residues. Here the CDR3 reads CASSGIGSKPLHF. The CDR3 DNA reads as TGTGCCAGCAGTGGAATAGGGTCGAAACCCCTCCACTTT.

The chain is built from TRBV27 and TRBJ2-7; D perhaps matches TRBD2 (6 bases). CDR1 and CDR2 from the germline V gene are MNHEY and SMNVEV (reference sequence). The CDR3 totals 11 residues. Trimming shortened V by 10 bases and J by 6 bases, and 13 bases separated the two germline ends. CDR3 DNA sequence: TGTGCCACCAACCGCGGGGTCGAGCAGTACTTC. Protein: CATNRGVEQYF.

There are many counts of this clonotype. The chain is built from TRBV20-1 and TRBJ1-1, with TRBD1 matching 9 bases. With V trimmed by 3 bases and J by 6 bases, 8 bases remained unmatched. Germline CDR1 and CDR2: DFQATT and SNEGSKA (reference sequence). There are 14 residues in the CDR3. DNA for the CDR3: TGCAGTGCTAGCCAGACAGGGGGTAAGGCTGAAGCTTTCTTT. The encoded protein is CSASQTGGKAEAFF.

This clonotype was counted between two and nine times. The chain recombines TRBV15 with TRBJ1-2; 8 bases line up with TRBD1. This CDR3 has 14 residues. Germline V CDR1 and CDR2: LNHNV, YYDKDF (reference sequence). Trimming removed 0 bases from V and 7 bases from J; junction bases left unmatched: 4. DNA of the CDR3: TGTGCCACCAGCAGAGACAAGACAGGGGCTGGCTACACCTTC. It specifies CATSRDKTGAGYTF.

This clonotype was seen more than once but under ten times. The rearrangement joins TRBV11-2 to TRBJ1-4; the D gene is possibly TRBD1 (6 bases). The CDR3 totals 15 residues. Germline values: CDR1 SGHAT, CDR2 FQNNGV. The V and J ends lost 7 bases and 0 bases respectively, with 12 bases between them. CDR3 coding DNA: TGTGCCAGCAAGAGGGGGGAAGCAACTAATGAAAAACTGTTTTTT. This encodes CASKRGEATNEKLFF.

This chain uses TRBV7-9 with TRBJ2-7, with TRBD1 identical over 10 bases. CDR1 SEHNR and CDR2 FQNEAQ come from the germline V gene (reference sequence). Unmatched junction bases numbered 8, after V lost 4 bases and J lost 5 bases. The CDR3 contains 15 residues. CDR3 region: CASSYPGTGVHEQYF. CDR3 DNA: TGTGCCAGCAGCTATCCCGGGACAGGGGTCCACGAGCAGTACTTC. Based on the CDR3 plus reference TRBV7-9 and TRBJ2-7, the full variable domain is DTGVSQNPRHKITKRGQNVTFRCDPISEHNRLYWYRQTLGQGPEFLTYFQNEAQLEKSRLLSDRFSAERPKGSFSTLEIQRTEQGDSAMYLCASSYPGTGVHEQYFGPGTRLTVT.

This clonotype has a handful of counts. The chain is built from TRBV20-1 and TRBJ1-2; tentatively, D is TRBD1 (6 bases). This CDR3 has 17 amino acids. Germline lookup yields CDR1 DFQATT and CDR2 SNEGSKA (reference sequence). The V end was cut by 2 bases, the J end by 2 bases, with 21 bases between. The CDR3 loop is CSARPPGAGGVNYGYTF. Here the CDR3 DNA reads TGCAGTGCTAGACCCCCGGGGGCGGGAGGGGTAAACTATGGCTACACCTTC.

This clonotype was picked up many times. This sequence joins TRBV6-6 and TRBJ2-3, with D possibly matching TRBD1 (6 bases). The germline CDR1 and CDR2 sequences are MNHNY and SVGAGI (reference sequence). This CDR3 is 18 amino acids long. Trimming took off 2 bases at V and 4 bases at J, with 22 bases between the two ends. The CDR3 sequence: CASSYAGAGSFFADTQYF. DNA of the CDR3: TGTGCCAGCAGTTACGCAGGGGCTGGTAGTTTTTTCGCAGATACGCAGTATTTT.

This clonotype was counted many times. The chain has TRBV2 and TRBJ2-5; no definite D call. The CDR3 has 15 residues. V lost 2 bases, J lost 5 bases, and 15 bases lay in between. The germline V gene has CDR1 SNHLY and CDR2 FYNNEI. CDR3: CASSEILGAWETQYF. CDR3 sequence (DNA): TGTGCCAGCAGTGAAATTCTGGGCGCCTGGGAGACCCAGTACTTC.

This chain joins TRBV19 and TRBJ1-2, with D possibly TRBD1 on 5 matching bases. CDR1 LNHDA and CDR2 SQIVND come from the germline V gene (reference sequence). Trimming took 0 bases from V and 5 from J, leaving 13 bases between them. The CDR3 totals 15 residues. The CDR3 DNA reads TGTGCCAGTAGTATAGACAGGGACGCGATGTATGGCTACACCTTC. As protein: CASSIDRDAMYGYTF.

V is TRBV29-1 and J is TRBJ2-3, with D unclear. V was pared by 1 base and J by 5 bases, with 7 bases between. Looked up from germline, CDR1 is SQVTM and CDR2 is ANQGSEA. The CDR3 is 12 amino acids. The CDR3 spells CSVEGLKDTQYF. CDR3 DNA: TGCAGCGTTGAAGGCCTGAAAGATACGCAGTATTTT.

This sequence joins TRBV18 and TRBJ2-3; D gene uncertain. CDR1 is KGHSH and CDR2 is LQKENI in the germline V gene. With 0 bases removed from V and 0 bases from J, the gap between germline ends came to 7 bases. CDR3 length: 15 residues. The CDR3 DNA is TGTGCCAGCTCACCACCCTCTCTTAGCACAGATACGCAGTATTTT. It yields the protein CASSPPSLSTDTQYF.

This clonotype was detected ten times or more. The CDR3 DNA follows: TGTGCCAGCAGCCAGAGAATCGGGACTCCTCAAGAGACCCAGTACTTC. It encodes CASSQRIGTPQETQYF. The rearrangement links TRBV3-1 to TRBJ2-5; D perhaps matches TRBD2 (6 bases). The V end was cut by 3 bases, the J end by 2 bases, with 16 bases between. The length of the CDR3 is 16 residues. Germline V lookup: CDR1 LGHDT, CDR2 YNNKEL (reference sequence).

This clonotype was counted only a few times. The DNA for the CDR3 is TGTGCCAGTATAGGACAGCCTCACGAGCGAAACACTGAAGCTTTCTTT. Amino acids: CASIGQPHERNTEAFF. The chain combines TRBV19 with TRBJ1-1, with D possibly being TRBD1 (6 bases). CDR1 is LNHDA and CDR2 is SQIVND in the germline V gene (reference sequence). The CDR3 totals 16 residues. V lost 7 bases to trimming and J lost 2 bases, with 20 bases between them.

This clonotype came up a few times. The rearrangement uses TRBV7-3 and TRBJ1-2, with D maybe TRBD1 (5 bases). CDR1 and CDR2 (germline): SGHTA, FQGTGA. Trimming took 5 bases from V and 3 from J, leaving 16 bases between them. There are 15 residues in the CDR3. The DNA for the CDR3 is TGTGCCAGCAGCCCTATTTCAGGGTCGGACTATGGCTACACCTTC. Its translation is CASSPISGSDYGYTF.

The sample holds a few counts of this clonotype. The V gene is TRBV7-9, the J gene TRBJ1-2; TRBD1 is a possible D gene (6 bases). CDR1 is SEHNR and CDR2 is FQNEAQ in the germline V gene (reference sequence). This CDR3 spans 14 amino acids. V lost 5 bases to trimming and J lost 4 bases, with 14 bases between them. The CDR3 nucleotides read TGTGCCAGCAGCCCCCCGGGGGCACTCTATGGCTACACCTTC. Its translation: CASSPPGALYGYTF.

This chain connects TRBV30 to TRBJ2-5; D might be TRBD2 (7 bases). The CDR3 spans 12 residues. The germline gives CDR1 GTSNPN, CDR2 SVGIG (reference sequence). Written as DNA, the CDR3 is TGTGCTGGGGGGGCCGGCCAAGAGACCCAGTACTTC. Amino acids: CAGGAGQETQYF.

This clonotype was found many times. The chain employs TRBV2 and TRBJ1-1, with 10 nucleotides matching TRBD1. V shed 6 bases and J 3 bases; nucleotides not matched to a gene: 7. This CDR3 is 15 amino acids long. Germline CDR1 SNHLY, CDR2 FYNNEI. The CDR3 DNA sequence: TGTGCCAGCAGGACGACAGGGGGCAGGGACACTGAAGCTTTCTTT. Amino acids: CASRTTGGRDTEAFF. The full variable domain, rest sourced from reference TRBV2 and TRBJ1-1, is EPEVTQTPSHQVTQMGQEVILRCVPISNHLYFYWYRQILGQKVEFLVSFYNNEISEKSEIFDDQFSVERPDGSNFTLKIRSTKLEDSAMYFCASRTTGGRDTEAFFGQGTRLTVV.